These T cell receptor beta chains were read from a single sample in a study of lymphopenia after photon versus proton radiotherapy. Produced via immunoSEQ multiplex PCR; TCRdb's table is partial and in-frame only. The table has 7,100 or so clones, 70% to 90% seen once. Material: peripheral blood, obtained from a patient treated with photon-based radiotherapy. The receptors were sampled from a woman aged 70 to 79 with pancreatic cancer. Each CDR3 is given with its conserved first and last residue. A D gene is named only where the DNA matches it firmly. The size of a clone is reported for some rows only, either as once, few or many, or as a class for expanded clones.

CDR3aa,CDR3nt,j_gene,abundance,v_gene,d_gene
CATSRDTGVGNTIYF,TGTGCCACCAGCAGAGATACGGGGGTGGGAAACACCATATATTTT,TRBJ1-3,.,TRBV15,.
CASTQGAGTGELFF,TGTGCCAGTACGCAGGGGGCTGGCACCGGGGAGCTGTTTTTT,TRBJ2-2,.,TRBV19,TRBD1
CASSPRDLHTGELFF,TGTGCCAGCAGCCCCAGGGACTTACACACCGGGGAGCTGTTTTTT,TRBJ2-2,.,TRBV7-2,.
CASSREWGREQYF,TGTGCCAGCAGCCGCGAGTGGGGCAGGGAGCAGTACTTC,TRBJ2-7,.,TRBV7-9,.
CASSEAWGNYGYTF,TGTGCCAGCAGTGAAGCTTGGGGTAACTATGGCTACACCTTC,TRBJ1-2,.,TRBV6-1,.
CASSQIRQGGRSTYEQYF,TGCGCCAGCAGCCAAATCAGGCAGGGCGGGCGATCCACCTACGAGCAGTACTTC,TRBJ2-7,few,TRBV4-1,.
CASSQGSSGSETQYF,TGTGCCAGCAGCCAAGGATCTAGCGGGAGCGAGACCCAGTACTTC,TRBJ2-5,.,TRBV4-2,TRBD2
CASSFTRDTEQYF,TGTGCCAGCAGTTTTACCCGGGACACCGAGCAGTACTTC,TRBJ2-7,few,TRBV2,.
CASSRKPSDYSNQPQHF,TGTGCCAGCAGCCGAAAACCCTCGGATTATAGCAATCAGCCCCAGCATTTT,TRBJ1-5,few,TRBV14,.
CASTQRGTQETQYF,TGCGCCAGCACCCAGCGGGGCACCCAAGAGACCCAGTACTTC,TRBJ2-5,.,TRBV5-1,TRBD2
CASSPPFTDTQYF,TGTGCCAGCAGTCCACCGTTCACAGATACGCAGTATTTT,TRBJ2-3,.,TRBV2,.
CASSLARGQGIEQYF,TGTGCCAGCAGCTTAGCGAGGGGACAGGGGATCGAGCAGTACTTC,TRBJ2-7,.,TRBV7-9,TRBD1
CSVESAYDRATDTQYF,TGCAGCGTCGAAAGCGCTTACGATCGGGCCACAGATACGCAGTATTTT,TRBJ2-3,few,TRBV29-1,.
CAWSAGVSSNQPQHF,TGTGCCTGGAGTGCCGGGGTTTCTAGCAATCAGCCCCAGCATTTT,TRBJ1-5,.,TRBV30,.
CASSQMGQGAAYGYTF,TGCGCCAGCAGCCAGATGGGACAGGGGGCTGCCTATGGCTACACCTTC,TRBJ1-2,.,TRBV4-1,TRBD1
CASSPTPRSGANVLTF,TGTGCCAGCAGCCCGACACCCCGGTCTGGGGCCAACGTCCTGACTTTC,TRBJ2-6,.,TRBV5-5,.
CASKRVWRWETQYF,TGTGCCAGTAAAAGGGTCTGGCGGTGGGAGACCCAGTACTTC,TRBJ2-5,.,TRBV19,.
CASSLVPAGPIGNQPQHF,TGTGCCAGCAGTTTGGTTCCCGCAGGCCCCATTGGCAATCAGCCCCAGCATTTT,TRBJ1-5,.,TRBV28,.
CASSYVSGRTYEQYF,TGTGCCAGCAGCTACGTTTCCGGACGAACCTACGAGCAGTACTTC,TRBJ2-7,.,TRBV7-9,.
CSADRETEAFF,TGCAGTGCCGACAGGGAAACTGAAGCTTTCTTT,TRBJ1-1,.,TRBV20-1,TRBD1
CASSVSTERTDTQYF,TGTGCCAGCAGCGTATCCACGGAACGCACAGATACGCAGTATTTT,TRBJ2-3,.,TRBV9,.
CASSETGEPSSYGYTF,TGTGCCAGCAGTGAAACAGGGGAGCCCAGTAGCTATGGCTACACCTTC,TRBJ1-2,.,TRBV6-1,TRBD1
CASTEGGRVNTEAFF,TGTGCCAGTACCGAGGGCGGCAGAGTGAACACTGAAGCTTTCTTT,TRBJ1-1,few,TRBV19,.
CASSLDRGTNEKLFF,TGTGCCAGCAGCTTGGATCGGGGAACTAATGAAAAACTGTTTTTT,TRBJ1-4,.,TRBV28,.
CASSDSGQNYGYTF,TGTGCCAGCAGCGACTCGGGACAGAACTATGGCTACACCTTC,TRBJ1-2,.,TRBV7-9,TRBD1